Given below is one T cell receptor (beta chain) in context. Its antigen target is currently unknown. The record has no base qualities; no much larger clone is one base away. The sample is drawn from a study of cytomegalovirus exposure and HLA in healthy donors (dated by TCRdb to 2017 to 2019). The study in broad terms: An earlier analysis of about 560 of the donors reported 250 to 350 Gb of sequence data and 95 million to 130 million unique TCR beta sequences obtained from about 200 million T cells. Approximately 310 gigabases of sequencing data and tens of millions of unique TCR sequences were included in an early release covering several hundred HLA-typed donors. The genetic ancestry cluster associated with self-reported Caucasian donors included 81% of the roughly 390 genotyped donors. The study was designed to test whether signatures of past pathogen exposure could be identified by cataloging public T cell receptors. The study profiled the T cell repertoires of hundreds of subjects by immunosequencing and related them to cytomegalovirus serostatus. A separate validation cohort of more than 100 different subjects was used in addition to the 666-subject first cohort. To predict cytomegalovirus infection status, the study brought together high-throughput TCR immunosequencing, statistical association of individual TCRs with disease status, and machine learning. A later analysis re-analyzed previously published TCR beta repertoires from roughly 600 donors and added high-resolution HLA genotyping to study TCR occurrence patterns. The later analysis used no new phenotypic data to find candidate immune exposures, relying instead on TCR beta sequences and their occurrence across donors. In an earlier analysis of 550 to 700 of the donors, high-throughput TCR beta sequencing was used to judge whether each TCR beta V gene segment behaved as functional or pseudogenic. Donor age, sex, ethnicity and CMV serostatus were collected together with the repertoire data. Genome-wide SNP genotypes for about 60% of the roughly 670 donors were used in a later genetic analysis, which treated that subset as a discovery cohort. All discovery cohort repertoires had been generated using a single sequencing platform. Both class I and class II loci were covered by HLA typing, at four-digit resolution. The number of typed donors differed by locus: roughly 629-640 for A, B, C, DRB1 and DQB1; 500 to 550 for DQA1; roughly 600 for DPA1; and roughly 450 for DPB1. Because of strong linkage in the cohort, roughly five DR-DQ haplotypes were treated as single units for association and clustering. Among about 360 genotyped donors of the cohort, an average of roughly 240,000 unique TCR beta nucleotide sequences were sequenced per donor, 15% to 20% of them non-productive.

The receptor library was made with the immunoSEQ multiplex PCR assay. For the multiplex PCR, a mixture combining 60 forward primers for TCR Vbeta segments and 13 reverse primers for TCR Jbeta segments was used. The CDR3 region of rearranged TCR beta genes was amplified from genomic DNA with a multiplex PCR assay. On the Illumina HiSeq System, the amplified TCR beta libraries were sequenced as 87-base-pair reads. The original methods were these. In a later analysis, roughly 80 million unique TCR beta chains were counted across the approximately 640 repertoires, and about 9.9 million of these chains were shared by at least two donors. A nearest-neighbor algorithm error-corrected the raw reads and collapsed the reads into unique sequences, merging closely related sequences to remove PCR and sequencing errors. V, D and J gene segments were assigned by aligning CDR3 sequences to IMGT reference sequences. For a sequence to be retained, a match of at least six nucleotides to both a V gene segment and a J gene segment was required. Rearrangements were called productive when the CDR3 lacked stop codons and stayed in frame with V and J; all others were non-productive. Following IMGT convention, CDR3 was defined as the stretch from the second conserved V-encoded cysteine up to the conserved J-encoded phenylalanine. In an earlier analysis of 550 to 650 of the donors, sequences lacking an unambiguous match to a single V gene segment were excluded. An earlier analysis of some 610 of the donors called V segments functional above 56.7% productive rearrangements and segregating when the between-donor standard deviation exceeded 5%. A statistical classification framework was built to diagnose cytomegalovirus status from the catalog of TCR beta chain sequences. A later analysis assigned V and J genes by comparing TCR nucleotide sequences with IMGT/GENE-DB human TR gene sequences. Using the TCRdist pipeline, a later analysis assigned CDR3 sequences along with most-parsimonious VDJ recombination scenarios. In a later analysis, each TCR beta chain was defined by its CDR3 amino acid sequence together with its V-gene family, and reads lacking a unique V-gene family were excluded. As a way to deal with suspected cross-contamination and a sequencing artifact, a later analysis dropped 450 to 600 nucleotide sequences that were highly shared and had low generation probability. A later analysis calculated a clonal expansion index for each public chain from normalized within-repertoire ranks of inferred template counts. Generation probabilities in a later analysis came from a VDJ recombination model fitted to out-of-frame rearrangements, and those results were checked against IGoR. Hypergeometric tests were used in a later analysis to score TCR-TCR, TCR-HLA and TCR-CMV co-occurrence, with a repertoire-size bias correction applied to the TCR pairs. False discovery rates were estimated in a later analysis by permuting HLA or CMV assignments 20 times. In a later analysis, co-occurring TCRs were grouped with DBSCAN, and TCRdist sequence similarity was added when clustering was performed within HLA-allele-positive subsets. For co-occurrence clustering, repertoires with fewer than 30,000 or more than 120,000 public chains were excluded, along with four to six repertoires with anomalous nucleotide sharing. Not all clones reach the TCRdb copy of this immuneACCESS table, which keeps in-frame sequences only. Checked studies attribute under half of the gap to unresolved V genes and leave the rest unexplained. V and J calls plus clone size are reproduced from that table; the DNA served to infer D and trimming. The sample contains a few hundred thousand clones, 75% to 85% of them found a single time. The ten top clones hold 0.3% to 0.35% of the sample.

The cohort was made up of 666 healthy bone marrow donors. Cohort members were all nominally healthy when sampled, although unrecorded immune exposures were likely present. The donor tested CMV seronegative, placing the donor among the 350 or so seronegative members of the cohort. A peripheral blood sample was collected from each donor, and TCR beta sequencing was performed on peripheral blood mononuclear cells. Genomic DNA extraction from the blood cell samples was performed with the Qiagen DNeasy Blood Extraction Kit. What the research found in general, with its limitations: In this cohort, only TCR beta chains were sequenced, and detectable features were limited by the absence of alpha or paired-chain data. Sequencing depth was assumed to be roughly uniform across donors in the presence/absence analyses, though that assumption may not hold. In a later genetic analysis, a missense DCLRE1C variant was associated with V-gene and J-gene trimming of TCR beta chains, and the association was replicated in an independent cohort. A cluster of highly shared sequence variants was judged likely to be a technical artifact of the sequencing pipeline. In a later analysis, HLA-associated TCR beta chains were found to be more clonally expanded and to have lower generation probabilities than equally common non-associated chains. In vitro tests confirmed that three of the cytomegalovirus-associated TCR beta chains recognize cytomegalovirus antigens. A later analysis associated some 17,000 TCR beta sequences with specific HLA alleles at a false discovery rate of 0.05. Most TCR sequences were seen in very few donors, while some public TCRs were found in many individuals. According to a later analysis, TCR association rates differed among HLA loci, with DRB1 alleles showing the most associated TCRs and HLA-C alleles showing the fewest. Strong co-occurrence of HLA alleles, especially DR and DQ, made assigning TCR associations to individual alleles difficult. An earlier analysis of approximately 570 of the donors showed that most TCR beta V segments appeared in productive rearrangements either about 90% or about 30% of the time, which broadly matched IMGT annotations. A further reported finding was that TCR beta sequences accurately predicted the HLA-A and HLA-B alleles for most subjects in the first cohort. For the cohort, immune exposure information was limited to CMV serostatus. Compared with the roughly 710-donor mean, donors in an Asian-associated ancestry cluster had fewer N-insertions in productive TCRs, according to a later genetic analysis. Because some donors lacked HLA typing at each locus, the association tests relied only on the typed subset. The classifier was reported to diagnose cytomegalovirus status with high specificity and sensitivity in both the original and validation cohorts. The study listed 164 TCR beta chains as associated with cytomegalovirus. Fewer than 20 rarely observed V segments, including chromosome 9 orphons, were excluded from the earlier analysis of approximately 600 of the donors because counts were too low. Some IMGT-functional V segments, including TRBV6-2 and TRBV6-3, could not be distinguished by the 87-base-pair reads and were therefore excluded. According to the authors, the approach could potentially be generalized to other disease states and immunological phenotypes. Correlated functional status among segregating V segments might reflect linkage disequilibrium, but an unknown experimental factor could not be ruled out. A later analysis found that most CMV-associated TCR beta chains appeared HLA-restricted, with HLA associations seemingly driven largely by CMV exposure. According to a later analysis, parvovirus B19, influenza, CMV and Epstein-Barr virus appeared linked to several top co-occurrence clusters.

From a lookup of the germline V gene, CDR1 and CDR2 are SGDLS and YYNGEE. The CDR3 goes from the cysteine to the phenylalanine over 12 residues. Solely the CDR3 DNA is kept, with 36 bases framed from the first base. V is clipped by 4 bases and J by 3 bases, and the sequence between their germline boundaries is 8 bases long. The receptor was derived from a girl aged 2 to 9 in good health and CMV-seronegative. The chain joins TRBV9 to TRBJ2-7; no D gene can be assigned with confidence. The specimen was PBMCs. The bases are TGTGCCAGCAGCTCCTATGACTACGAGCAGTACTTC. This yields the protein CASSSYDYEQYF.